This record looks at one T cell receptor (beta chain) sequence and its context. Antigen specificity is unknown. The data were obtained in a study of identical twins. The study's findings and limits: While abundant cord blood beta clonotypes carried fewer insertions, memory repertoires showed no such pattern. An excess of low generation probability was shown by twin-shared out-of-frame alpha sequences. Conclusions were based on cross-sectional statistical analysis, without following the same donors.

Healthy Caucasians made up all donors. Trimming took 2 bases from V and 14 from J, leaving 21 bases between them. The CDR3 runs 14 residues. CDR1 is SEHNR, CDR2 FQNEAQ, per germline (reference sequence). Via MiXCR, TCRdb re-called the 5' RACE reads, giving one row per CDR3 protein. The table lists 300,000 to 400,000 distinct CDR3 sequences, 8.5% to 10% of them singletons. The source of this sequence is a woman aged 45-60 years in good health. Specimen: naive T cells sorted from blood. The chain carries TRBV7-9 and TRBJ1-2; possibly TRBD1 for D (5 bases). In DNA, the CDR3 is TGTGCCAGCAGCTTACCCGGGACGGATTTCGTTGTGACCTTC. It is translated as CASSLPGTDFVVTF.